A selection of T cell receptor beta chains follows, all from one sample in a study of spatial heterogeneity in lung cancer. TCRdb analysed the 5' RACE reads with MiXCR anew, one entry per CDR3 protein. The data contain about 43,000 distinct CDR3 sequences, roughly 20% of them singletons. This specimen consisted of PBMCs, obtained at follow-up. Every receptor here comes from a female donor with early-stage non-small cell lung cancer. Both conserved end residues are trimmed from each CDR3.

v_gene	j_gene	CDR3aa
TRBV9	TRBJ2-1	ASNPRGRDNEQF
TRBV12-3/TRBV12-4	TRBJ1-5	ASTQGLGNQPQH
TRBV5-4	TRBJ2-3	ASSLDSGGTDTQY
TRBV19	TRBJ2-1	ASSRWVDNEQF
TRBV7-7	TRBJ2-2	ASSETKNTGELF
TRBV6-6	TRBJ2-2	ASSYSRGATGELF
TRBV2	TRBJ2-1	AIPTGSTYNEQF
TRBV5-5	TRBJ2-2	ASSGPVRGNGELF
TRBV20-1	TRBJ2-3	SARAGRLADTQY
TRBV7-2	TRBJ1-6	ASSFPGFNSPLH
TRBV7-8	TRBJ2-1	ASSPRREAPGNEQF
TRBV5-1	TRBJ2-5	ASSLRDRQETQY
TRBV15	TRBJ2-1	ATSSESRTRYNEQF
TRBV28	TRBJ2-5	ASSKGPSGRETQY
TRBV25-1	TRBJ1-2	ASSAWGGAYGYT
TRBV7-9	TRBJ1-1	ASSLARQTTEAF
TRBV7-2	TRBJ2-5	ASSRNQETQY
TRBV11-2	TRBJ1-2	ASSREGKGYT
TRBV29-1	TRBJ2-7	SVVASGGYEQY
TRBV5-1	TRBJ1-2	ASSLASRDRLAVGGYT
TRBV14	TRBJ2-5	ASSPSGSGETQY
TRBV19	TRBJ2-5	ASSIAGAETQY
TRBV7-9	TRBJ1-1	ASSFSQNTEAF
TRBV5-1	TRBJ2-5	ASSFFGQKQETQY
TRBV11-2	TRBJ2-2	ASSTRGQLYTGELF
TRBV5-1	TRBJ2-2	ASSWFSRGARGELF
TRBV28	TRBJ2-2	ASSLGGTGELF
TRBV10-2	TRBJ2-5	ASRGTSQGETQY
TRBV29-1	TRBJ2-7	SVEGGTGGTEQY
TRBV5-1	TRBJ1-3	ASSEQGVEGNTIY
TRBV7-6	TRBJ2-3	ASSLAGDSDTQY
TRBV6-6	TRBJ1-2	ASSFGTGLGGYT
TRBV14	TRBJ2-1	ASSQRRQSYNEQF
TRBV5-4	TRBJ1-1	ASSWTGTHTEAF
TRBV7-6	TRBJ2-5	ASSLMRAAAETQY
TRBV13	TRBJ2-7	ASSSNVGYEQY
TRBV19	TRBJ1-5	ASSIWGINQPQH
TRBV5-6	TRBJ1-5	ASSFGGVGLGQPQH
TRBV6-5	TRBJ2-3	ASALSLFSTDTQY
TRBV6-6	TRBJ1-1	ASRPGTNTEAF
TRBV20-1	TRBJ2-1	SVGQAGSGEQF
TRBV7-3	TRBJ2-6	ASRDPGANVLT
TRBV11-2	TRBJ2-3	ASASLRGSSDTQY
TRBV11-2	TRBJ1-1	ASSFSANTEAF
TRBV5-1	TRBJ1-6	ASSLAGQLYSPLH
TRBV7-8	TRBJ1-4	ASSLAEQGGEKLF
TRBV25-1	TRBJ1-1	ASKLTGTEAF
TRBV19	TRBJ2-6	ASSKTGGFGANVLT
TRBV2	TRBJ2-2	ASTLNTGELF
TRBV7-9	TRBJ2-3	ASRTTQY
TRBV20-1	TRBJ2-1	SASPPGLAGDNEQF
TRBV7-2	TRBJ2-1	ASSLDVVPEQF
TRBV11-2	TRBJ2-4	ASSALETLAKNIQY
TRBV2	TRBJ1-4	ASARDRGATNEKLF